This is a list of T cell receptor beta chains from one sample in a study of T-cell reconstitution after alpha-beta-depleted transplantation in children. TCRdb ran MiXCR on the PCR reads and lists one entry per CDR3 protein. This sample has some 520,000 distinct CDR3 sequences, with over 25% found just once. The sample here was PBMCs from the stem cell graft donor, taken from the stem cell graft. These receptors were collected from a human donor who donated a stem cell graft to a child with aplastic anemia. Each CDR3 is given with its conserved first and last residue. Each record gives: J gene, V gene, CDR3 protein.

J: TRBJ2-5; V: TRBV7-2; CDR3: CASRTLIQETQYF
J: TRBJ1-2; V: TRBV12-3/TRBV12-4; CDR3: CASSFPPTLYGYTF
J: TRBJ2-1; V: TRBV7-2; CDR3: CASSSPRDNHNEQFF
J: TRBJ2-2; V: TRBV12-3/TRBV12-4; CDR3: CASSLWVQGNTGELFF
J: TRBJ2-1; V: TRBV2; CDR3: CASSAPNEQFF
J: TRBJ1-1; V: TRBV20-1; CDR3: CSARLTGVSEAFF
J: TRBJ2-3; V: TRBV12-3/TRBV12-4; CDR3: CASRRTSGGTDTQYF
J: TRBJ2-5; V: TRBV9; CDR3: CASSVIGLTGVLETQYF
J: TRBJ2-7; V: TRBV4-3; CDR3: CASSQDRGRGGYEQYF
J: TRBJ2-1; V: TRBV7-2; CDR3: CASSLDRGGYNEQFF
J: TRBJ2-3; V: TRBV27; CDR3: CASRAPGLTSTDTQYF
J: TRBJ2-5; V: TRBV5-5; CDR3: CASSQVAGVETQYF
J: TRBJ2-3; V: TRBV7-2; CDR3: CASSFTGGASTDTQYF
J: TRBJ2-1; V: TRBV18; CDR3: CASSLWTGDNEQFF
J: TRBJ2-1; V: TRBV12-3/TRBV12-4; CDR3: CASSLTAGPGNEQFF
J: TRBJ2-5; V: TRBV18; CDR3: CASSPLSDPKAQYF
J: TRBJ1-1; V: TRBV20-1; CDR3: CSARQGLNTEAFF
J: TRBJ2-1; V: TRBV18; CDR3: CASSPTLAGHSSYNEQFF
J: TRBJ2-1; V: TRBV27; CDR3: CASSSTGAHNEQFF
J: TRBJ2-4; V: TRBV20-1; CDR3: CSASKPGTSAKNIQYF
J: TRBJ2-7; V: TRBV12-3/TRBV12-4; CDR3: CASSPSGGSYEQYF
J: TRBJ2-1; V: TRBV27; CDR3: CASTPSGTATFNEQFF
J: TRBJ2-2; V: TRBV12-3/TRBV12-4; CDR3: CASSLAQGSGELFF
J: TRBJ1-2; V: TRBV28; CDR3: CASSPPGRIDGYTF
J: TRBJ1-1; V: TRBV24-1; CDR3: CATRAGGADTPEAFF
J: TRBJ1-3; V: TRBV29-1; CDR3: CSVRGPGNTIYF
J: TRBJ2-3; V: TRBV12-1; CDR3: CASINEGLVGDTQYF
J: TRBJ1-2; V: TRBV12-3/TRBV12-4; CDR3: CASSPSTYGYTF
J: TRBJ2-2; V: TRBV24-1; CDR3: CATSDLRSGSGELFF
J: TRBJ1-1; V: TRBV7-2; CDR3: CASRGDGGREAFF
J: TRBJ2-1; V: TRBV20-1; CDR3: CSARDRQGKGYNEQFF
J: TRBJ2-1; V: TRBV6-2/TRBV6-3; CDR3: CASSYSLREGRNEQFF
J: TRBJ1-5; V: TRBV11-2; CDR3: CASSFKTGTGGGLGNQPQHF
J: TRBJ2-2; V: TRBV29-1; CDR3: CSVSSGMGPGELFF
J: TRBJ2-1; V: TRBV6-6; CDR3: CASTWDSSITSSYNEQFF
J: TRBJ1-5; V: TRBV20-1; CDR3: CSARETGNQPQHF
J: TRBJ1-4; V: TRBV6-5; CDR3: CASSYSNKVSANEKLFF
J: TRBJ1-6; V: TRBV5-1; CDR3: CASSLDSSYNSPLHF
J: TRBJ1-1; V: TRBV20-1; CDR3: CSARDVQGAGVTEAFF
J: TRBJ1-2; V: TRBV28; CDR3: CASSSNRGHGYTF
J: TRBJ2-7; V: TRBV29-1; CDR3: CSVEILTSGRYEQYF
J: TRBJ2-7; V: TRBV7-2; CDR3: CASSFGGATEQYF
J: TRBJ2-3; V: TRBV18; CDR3: CASSPGLLTDTQYF
J: TRBJ1-5; V: TRBV9; CDR3: CASSAGQGTIQPQHF
J: TRBJ2-2; V: TRBV6-2/TRBV6-3; CDR3: CASSSTGYTGELFF
J: TRBJ2-7; V: TRBV29-1; CDR3: CSVDGQGSYEQYF
J: TRBJ1-1; V: TRBV30; CDR3: CAWSAQPNTEAFF
J: TRBJ2-1; V: TRBV30; CDR3: CARRLAGGPYNEQFF
J: TRBJ2-4; V: TRBV5-4; CDR3: CASSLGPSGQAKNIQYF
J: TRBJ1-1; V: TRBV30; CDR3: CAWSRGGNPEAFF
J: TRBJ2-1; V: TRBV20-1; CDR3: CSATVHNEQFF
J: TRBJ2-3; V: TRBV7-2; CDR3: CASSLAAAASTDTQYF
J: TRBJ1-1; V: TRBV10-3; CDR3: CAIRSTGENTEAFF
J: TRBJ2-4; V: TRBV12-3/TRBV12-4; CDR3: CASRGARESKNIQYF
J: TRBJ2-6; V: TRBV19; CDR3: CASSVGQAANVLTF
J: TRBJ2-7; V: TRBV28; CDR3: CASSSSGQGGNF
J: TRBJ2-2; V: TRBV2; CDR3: CASKFRSGRSNTGELFF